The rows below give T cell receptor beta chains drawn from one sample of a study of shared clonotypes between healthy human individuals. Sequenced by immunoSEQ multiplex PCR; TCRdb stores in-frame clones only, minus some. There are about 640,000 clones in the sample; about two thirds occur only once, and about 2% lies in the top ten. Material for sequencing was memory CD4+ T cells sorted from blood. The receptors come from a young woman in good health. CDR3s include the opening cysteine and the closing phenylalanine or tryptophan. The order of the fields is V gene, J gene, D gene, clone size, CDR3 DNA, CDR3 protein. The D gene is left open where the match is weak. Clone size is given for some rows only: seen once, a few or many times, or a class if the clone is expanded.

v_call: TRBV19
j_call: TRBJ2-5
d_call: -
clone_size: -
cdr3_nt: TGTGCCAGTAGTATACGTCAGAACTGGGAGACCCAGTACTTC
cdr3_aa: CASSIRQNWETQYF

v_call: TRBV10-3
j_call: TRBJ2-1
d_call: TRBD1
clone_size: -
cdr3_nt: TGTGCCATCAGTGAAAGGGGACAGGCGAACAATGAGCAGTTCTTC
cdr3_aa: CAISERGQANNEQFF

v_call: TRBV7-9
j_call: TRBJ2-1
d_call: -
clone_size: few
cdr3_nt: TGTGCCAGCAGCTTAGGGGCCTTGGGCAATGAGCAGTTCTTC
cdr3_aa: CASSLGALGNEQFF

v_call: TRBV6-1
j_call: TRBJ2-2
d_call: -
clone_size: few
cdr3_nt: TGTGCCAGCAGTGAAGCTCAACACACCGGGGAGCTGTTTTTT
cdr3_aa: CASSEAQHTGELFF

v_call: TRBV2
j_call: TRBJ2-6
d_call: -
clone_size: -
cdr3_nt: TGTGCCAGCACACCACTTAACTCTGGGGCCAACGTCCTGACTTTC
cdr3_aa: CASTPLNSGANVLTF

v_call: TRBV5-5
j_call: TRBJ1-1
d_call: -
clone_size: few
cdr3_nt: TGTGCCAGCAGCTTGGGGTCCGTGAACACTGAAGCTTTCTTT
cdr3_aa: CASSLGSVNTEAFF

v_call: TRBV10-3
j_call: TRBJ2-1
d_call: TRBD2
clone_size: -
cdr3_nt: TGTGCCACCGGGACTAGCGGGAGGGCAAACTACAATGAGCAGTTCTTC
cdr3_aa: CATGTSGRANYNEQFF

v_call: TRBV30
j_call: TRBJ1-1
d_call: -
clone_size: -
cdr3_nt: TGTGCCTGGAGTGAACAATTCACTGAAGCTTTCTTT
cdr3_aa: CAWSEQFTEAFF

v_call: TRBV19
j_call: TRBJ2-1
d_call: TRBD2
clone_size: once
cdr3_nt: TGTGCCAGTACCCGGACTAGCGGCCCTAATGAGCAGTTCTTC
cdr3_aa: CASTRTSGPNEQFF

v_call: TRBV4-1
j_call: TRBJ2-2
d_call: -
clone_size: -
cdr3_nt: TGCGCCAGCAGCCAAGTGGGGAGGGGGAAGGTGGAGCTGTTTTTT
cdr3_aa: CASSQVGRGKVELFF